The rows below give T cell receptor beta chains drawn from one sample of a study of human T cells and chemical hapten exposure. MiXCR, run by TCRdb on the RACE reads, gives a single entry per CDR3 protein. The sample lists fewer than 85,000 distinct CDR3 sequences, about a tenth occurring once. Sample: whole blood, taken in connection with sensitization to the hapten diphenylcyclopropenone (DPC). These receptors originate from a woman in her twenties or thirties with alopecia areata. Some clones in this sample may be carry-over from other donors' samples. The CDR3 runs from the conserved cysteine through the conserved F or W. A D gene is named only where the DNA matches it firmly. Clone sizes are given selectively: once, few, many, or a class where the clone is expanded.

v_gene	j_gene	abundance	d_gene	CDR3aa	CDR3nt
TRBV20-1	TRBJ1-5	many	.	CSARDQRSFQPQHF	TGCAGTGCTAGAGATCAGCGTAGCTTTCAGCCCCAGCATTTT
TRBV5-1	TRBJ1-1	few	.	CASSGPGYTEAFF	TGCGCCAGCAGCGGACCAGGGTACACTGAAGCTTTCTTT
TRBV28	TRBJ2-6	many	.	CASSSHPSGANVLTF	TGTGCCAGCAGTTCCCATCCCTCTGGGGCCAACGTCCTGACTTTC
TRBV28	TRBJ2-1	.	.	CASSPGQGLGDNEQFF	TGTGCCAGCAGCCCCGGGCAGGGGCTGGGGGACAATGAGCAGTTCTTC
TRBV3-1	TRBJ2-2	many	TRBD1	CASSRKAGTGNTGELFF	TGTGCCAGCAGCCGCAAAGCCGGGACAGGGAACACCGGGGAGCTGTTTTTT
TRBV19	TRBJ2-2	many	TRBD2	CASSDPGGLGTGELFF	TGTGCCAGTTCCGACCCGGGGGGGTTGGGAACCGGGGAGCTGTTTTTT
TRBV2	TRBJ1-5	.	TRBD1	CASSGQGVGTQPQHF	TGTGCCAGCAGTGGACAGGGGGTTGGCACTCAGCCCCAGCATTTT
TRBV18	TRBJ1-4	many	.	CASSPPSQPMEKLFF	TGTGCCAGCTCACCACCCTCACAGCCGATGGAAAAACTGTTTTTT
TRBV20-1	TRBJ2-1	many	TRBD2	CSAREPGLASDEQFF	TGCAGTGCTAGAGAACCGGGACTAGCGAGCGATGAGCAGTTCTTC
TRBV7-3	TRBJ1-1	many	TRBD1	CASSLQGDTEAFF	TGTGCCAGCAGCTTACAGGGGGACACTGAAGCTTTCTTT
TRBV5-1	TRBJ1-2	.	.	CASSPGSVGANYGYTF	TGCGCCAGCAGTCCGGGGTCCGTCGGGGCTAACTATGGCTACACCTTC
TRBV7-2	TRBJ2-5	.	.	CASRRTQETQYF	TGTGCCAGCAGGCGAACCCAAGAGACCCAGTACTTC
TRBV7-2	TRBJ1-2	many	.	CASSYGPQMGGYTF	TGTGCCAGCAGCTACGGTCCCCAGATGGGTGGCTACACCTTC
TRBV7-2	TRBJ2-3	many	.	CASSPRRANSDTQYF	TGTGCCAGCAGCCCCCGCCGTGCGAACTCAGATACGCAGTATTTT
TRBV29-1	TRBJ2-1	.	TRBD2	CSVDPLAVNNEQFF	TGCAGCGTTGACCCCCTAGCGGTCAACAATGAGCAGTTCTTC
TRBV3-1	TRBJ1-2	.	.	CASSPQGFRGYTF	TGTGCCAGCAGCCCGCAGGGTTTTCGTGGCTACACCTTC
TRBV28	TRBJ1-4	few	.	CASSPPGIGEKLFF	TGTGCCAGCAGTCCCCCGGGAATCGGTGAAAAACTGTTTTTT
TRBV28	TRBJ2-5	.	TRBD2	CASYLAGQETQYF	TGTGCCAGCTATTTAGCGGGCCAAGAGACCCAGTACTTC
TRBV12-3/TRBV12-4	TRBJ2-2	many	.	CASSVDASTGELFF	TGTGCCAGCAGTGTCGACGCTTCCACCGGGGAGCTGTTTTTT
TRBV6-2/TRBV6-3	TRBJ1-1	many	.	CASSYSNTQNTEAFF	TGTGCCAGCAGTTACTCGAACACTCAGAACACTGAAGCTTTCTTT
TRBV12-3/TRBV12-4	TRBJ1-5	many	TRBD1	CASTGGQGKNQPQHF	TGTGCCAGCACTGGGGGACAGGGCAAAAATCAGCCCCAGCATTTT
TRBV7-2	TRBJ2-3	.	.	CASSLVPEPQYF	TGTGCCAGCAGCTTAGTACCGGAGCCGCAGTATTTT
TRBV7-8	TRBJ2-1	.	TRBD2	CASSLDRLASTYNEQFF	TGTGCCAGCAGCTTGGATAGACTAGCCTCAACCTACAATGAGCAGTTCTTC
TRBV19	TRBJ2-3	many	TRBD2	CASSTTGGTDTQYF	TGTGCCAGTAGTACCACGGGGGGAACAGATACGCAGTATTTT
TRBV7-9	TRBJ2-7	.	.	CASSPRTVSYEQYF	TGTGCCAGCAGCCCCCGGACCGTTAGTTACGAGCAGTACTTC
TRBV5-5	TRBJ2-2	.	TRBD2	CASSLWAGGTGELFF	TGTGCCAGCAGCTTGTGGGCGGGAGGCACCGGGGAGCTGTTTTTT
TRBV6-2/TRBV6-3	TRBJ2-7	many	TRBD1	CASTLTGASSYEQYF	TGTGCCAGCACTTTAACAGGGGCATCGTCCTACGAGCAGTACTTC
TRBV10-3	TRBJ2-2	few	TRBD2	CAISGTSGRGSFAGELFF	TGTGCCATCAGCGGGACTAGCGGGAGAGGTAGTTTCGCCGGGGAGCTGTTTTTT
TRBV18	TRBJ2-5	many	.	CASSPGAAETQYF	TGTGCCAGCTCACCCGGCGCAGCAGAGACCCAGTACTTC
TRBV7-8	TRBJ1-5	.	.	CASSSQTGENQPQHF	TGTGCCAGCAGCTCACAGACAGGCGAAAATCAGCCCCAGCATTTT
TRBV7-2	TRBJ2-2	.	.	CASSSGTGELFF	TGTGCCAGCTCCAGCGGTACCGGGGAGCTGTTTTTT
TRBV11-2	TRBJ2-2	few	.	CASSPPNSGLIGELFF	TGTGCCAGCAGCCCACCGAATAGCGGTTTGATCGGGGAGCTGTTTTTT
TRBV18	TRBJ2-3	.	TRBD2	CASSRAGGDTQYF	TGTGCCAGCTCACGAGCGGGAGGTGATACGCAGTATTTT
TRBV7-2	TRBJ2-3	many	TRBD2	CASSLESGATDTQYF	TGTGCCAGCAGCTTAGAAAGCGGGGCAACAGATACGCAGTATTTT
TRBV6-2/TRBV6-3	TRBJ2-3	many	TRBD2	CASSYSVPAGWADTQYF	TGTGCCAGCAGTTACTCGGTTCCAGCGGGATGGGCAGATACGCAGTATTTT